Following are 9 T cell receptor beta chains from one sample sequenced in a study of cytomegalovirus exposure and HLA in healthy donors. Sequenced by immunoSEQ multiplex PCR; TCRdb stores in-frame clones only, minus some. The table lists 200,000 or so clones, about 79% of them singletons, with 13% in the top ten. The sample taken for sequencing was PBMCs. The receptors were gathered from a woman aged 30 to 39 in good health and CMV-seropositive.

This sequence joins TRBV5-8 and TRBJ2-3, with 7 bases identical to TRBD2. The V segment lost 4 bases and the J segment 4 bases; nucleotides outside the gene matches: 9. The CDR3 totals 15 residues. Germline values: CDR1 SGHTS, CDR2 YDEGEE. CDR3 residues: CASSRAGDVSDTQYF. DNA for the CDR3: TGTGCCAGCAGCAGGGCGGGAGATGTCTCAGATACGCAGTATTTT.

This sequence joins TRBV6-5 and TRBJ2-2; D is unresolved. V was shortened by 2 bases and J by 2 bases, with 12 bases between the two germline ends. The CDR3 sequence is 16 residues long. The germline V gene encodes CDR1 MNHEY and CDR2 SVGAGI. CDR3 DNA: TGTGCCAGCAGTTACGGCGGCCGTCTCAACACCGGGGAGCTGTTTTTT. This encodes CASSYGGRLNTGELFF.

The chain links TRBV15 to TRBJ1-5, with D possibly TRBD1 on 6 matching bases. Germline V lookup: CDR1 LNHNV, CDR2 YYDKDF (reference sequence). Trimming stripped 1 base from V and 7 bases from J, with 11 bases between. The length of the CDR3 is 14 residues. CDR3 DNA sequence: TGTGCCACCAGCAGAGTTTGGGGGGGCCAGCCCCAGCATTTT. Encoded protein: CATSRVWGGQPQHF.

Here the CDR3 reads CASSLGLGAGNTEAFF. Written as DNA, the CDR3 is TGTGCCAGCAGCTTGGGGTTAGGGGCTGGGAACACTGAAGCTTTCTTT. This chain links TRBV5-4 with TRBJ1-1, with D possibly TRBD1 on 5 matching bases. The V gene's germline CDR1 is SGHNT and CDR2 YYREEE (reference sequence). Trimming shortened V by 0 bases and J by 1 base, and 13 bases separated the two germline ends. This CDR3 has 16 residues.

This clone has a single count. The chain employs TRBV28 and TRBJ1-2; TRBD1 might be the D (5 bases). CDR1 MDHEN and CDR2 SYDVKM come from the germline V gene. The CDR3 contains 15 residues. V lost 2 bases and J lost 4, with 14 bases in between. For the CDR3, the DNA is TGTGCCAGCAGTTTAACTCAGCGACAGACCTATGGCTACACCTTC. This sequence encodes CASSLTQRQTYGYTF.

V is TRBV18 and J is TRBJ2-2; D is unresolved. The germline V gene has CDR1 KGHSH and CDR2 LQKENI. CDR3 length equals 14 residues. V dropped 1 base and J dropped 5 bases, with 8 bases sitting between them. The DNA of the CDR3 is TGTGCCAGCTCACCACAGTCCCGGACCGGGGAGCTGTTTTTT. Translation gives CASSPQSRTGELFF.

CDR3 region: CASSENRGTSGNLGTGELFF. The CDR3 coding sequence is TGTGCCAGCAGTGAAAACCGCGGGACTAGCGGGAATTTGGGCACCGGGGAGCTGTTTTTT. The gene calls are TRBV2 and TRBJ2-2; 13 bases align to TRBD2. Looked up from germline, CDR1 is SNHLY and CDR2 is FYNNEI. This CDR3 comprises 20 residues. Trimming took 2 bases from V and 4 from J; bases not matched to a gene: 13.

The chain joins TRBV27 to TRBJ1-1, with TRBD1 as a possible D gene (5 bases). V was pared by 1 base and J by 8 bases, with 8 bases between. Germline assignment: CDR1 MNHEY and CDR2 SMNVEV (reference sequence). The CDR3 is 12 residues long. Here the CDR3 reads CASSLLGQEAFF. DNA of the CDR3: TGTGCCAGCAGTTTATTAGGACAAGAAGCTTTCTTT.

This clone was observed once. The CDR3 reads CASILQGSPSYEQYF. CDR3 coding DNA: TGTGCCAGCATTTTGCAGGGCAGCCCCTCCTACGAGCAGTACTTC. The chain links TRBV5-6 to TRBJ2-7; possible D gene TRBD1, 5 bases. The length of the CDR3 is 15 residues. The ends were cut back, 6 bases at V and 0 bases at J, with 16 bases in the middle. CDR1 and CDR2 from the germline V gene are SGHDT and YYEEEE.